The sequence of this T cell receptor (beta chain) was determined in a study of blood T cells in healthy people across ages. The study's findings and limits: Researchers deemed the diversity estimates from one million T cells underestimates. Aged donors had fewer naive CD4+ cells and lower diversity than long-lived donors. Researchers report that TCR beta diversity correlated strongly with naive T cell percentage.

The use of a sample-barcoded 5' primer and a J-beta primer mix characterized a second PCR of roughly 6 to 11 cycles. TCRdb passed the 5' RACE reads through MiXCR, listing each CDR3 protein once. This table has about 830,000 distinct CDR3 sequences, roughly 60% appearing once. With each sample, at least 5 micrograms of total RNA were extracted. Germline V lookup: CDR1 MNHEY, CDR2 SVGEGT. Deletions cut 5 bases from V and 8 bases from J, with 21 bases between. The CDR3 contains 15 residues. This clonotype was found a few times. What it recognizes is unknown. This TCR was recovered from a young man in good health. The gene calls are TRBV6-2 or TRBV6-3 and TRBJ1-2, with unresolved D. Sequenced: blood. The DNA for the CDR3 is TGTGCCAGCAGTAGCCAAACGGACGGGCCTAAGGGCTACACCTTC. As protein: CASSSQTDGPKGYTF.